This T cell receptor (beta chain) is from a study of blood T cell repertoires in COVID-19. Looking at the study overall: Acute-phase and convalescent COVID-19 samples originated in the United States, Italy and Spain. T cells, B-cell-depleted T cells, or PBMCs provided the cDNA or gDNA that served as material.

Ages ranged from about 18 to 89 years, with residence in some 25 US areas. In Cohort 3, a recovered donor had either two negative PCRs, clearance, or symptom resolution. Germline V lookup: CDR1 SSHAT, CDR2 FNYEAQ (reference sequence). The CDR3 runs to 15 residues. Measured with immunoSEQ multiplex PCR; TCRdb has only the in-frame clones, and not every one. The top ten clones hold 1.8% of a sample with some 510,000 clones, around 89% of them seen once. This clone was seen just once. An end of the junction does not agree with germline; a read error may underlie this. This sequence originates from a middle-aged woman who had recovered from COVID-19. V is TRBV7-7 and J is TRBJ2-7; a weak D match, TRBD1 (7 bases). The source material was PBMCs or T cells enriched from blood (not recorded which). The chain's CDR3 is CASSLQTGRMYEQYF. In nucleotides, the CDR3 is TGTGCTAGCAGCTTACAGACAGGGAGGATGTACGAGCAGTACTTC.